This entry features one T cell receptor (beta chain) sequence. Its antigen remains undetermined. The record has no base qualities; no much larger clone is one base away. This entry belongs to a study of shared clonotypes between healthy human individuals (dated by TCRdb to the early 2020s). At the level of the whole study: A couple of women and a few men aged 18 to 49 years were included in the cohort. Between about 0.85 and 8.9 billion PBMCs per donor were obtained by leukapheresis. The study deeply sequenced blood TCR repertoires of about five healthy adults to estimate repertoire size and the extent of clonotype sharing between individuals. To increase sequencing depth and limit assay-specific biases, different laboratories used diverse techniques to prepare libraries and sequence TCR repertoires.

Healthy HIV-negative adults with no recently reported acute infections or vaccinations were included as donors. Only Caucasian adults living in Nashville, Tennessee, USA were represented among the donors. For unsorted samples, tens of millions of PBMCs were counted, and genomic DNA was extracted using the QIAamp DNA Blood Mini kit. Blood was collected by leukapheresis, and PBMCs were isolated by Ficoll-Histopaque density gradient centrifugation and then cryopreserved in liquid nitrogen vapor phase. Using the deep immunoSEQ assay, multiplex PCR amplified TCR CDR3 regions from genomic DNA. For each cell subset, the extracted genomic DNA was distributed evenly across all wells of several immunoSEQ 96-well plates, and each plate served as one replicate. Each replicate PCR for unsorted PBMC received 300 to 350 ng genomic DNA, equal to tens of thousands of T cell genomes. Ten immunoSEQ deep assay plates were used to sequence unsorted PBMC genomic DNA. Purified libraries were quantified with a Qubit 3.0 fluorometer, sized on a Bioanalyzer 2100, and re-quantified with the KAPA Library Quantification kit. Every immunoSEQ 96-well plate was sequenced on a separate single-read 150-cycle Illumina NextSeq 550 flow cell. The authors' pipeline ran thus. Because the immunoSEQ output held only junctional sequences and lacked quality scores, the filtering could not match the filtering applied to full-length reads. To assign V/J genes and CDR3, sequences were annotated using PyIR, a Python wrapper for IgBLAST v1.9, with IMGT germline references. Reads with weak V/J assignments (E-value above 1e-6), missing CDR3, stop codons, out-of-frame junctions, or ambiguous translated residues were removed. V3J clonotypes were defined by identical inferred V gene, J gene, and CDR3 amino acid sequence. Percentage overlap between repertoires was calculated by dividing the number of shared unique clonotypes by the size of the smaller repertoire. Three approaches were used to assess repertoire richness: RTK rarefaction, the Chao1 estimator, and Recon v2.1 estimates of unobserved clonotypes. The table comes from immuneACCESS by way of TCRdb, which keeps in-frame sequences with V and J called. Part of the clones is missing from these tables; in studies checked, under half for an unresolved V gene and the rest for unknown reasons. V, J and clone size derive from that table, while D and trimming were established from the DNA sequence. This sample lists about 530,000 clones; over 60% were detected once. Of the sample, approximately 12% falls within the top ten clones.

On the study overall, not on this receptor specifically: Pairwise subsampling indicated that sequencing depth was expected to affect the degree of clonotype sharing among donors. Sampling was restricted to blood, and TCR repertoires in tissues likely differ from the TCR repertoires found in blood. The genetic and exposure-history diversity represented was limited by the small number of donors.

The TCR comes from a woman between 40 and 50 years old in good health. Some clones in this sample may be carry-over from other donors' samples. The sequenced material came from PBMCs.

This receptor has the CDR3 CASSPLGQYNEQFF. The sequence in DNA is TGTGCCAGCAGCCCACTGGGGCAATACAATGAGCAGTTCTTC. The chain uses TRBV4-2 and TRBJ2-1; TRBD1 is perhaps the D gene, given 5 matching bases. Sequences LGHNA (CDR1) and YNFKEQ (CDR2) are obtained from the germline V gene. Cut back by 4 bases and 4 bases, the V and J ends lie 11 bases apart. Its CDR3 holds 14 amino acids, cysteine through phenylalanine. Only CDR3 DNA remains: 42 bases, in frame from the first base.